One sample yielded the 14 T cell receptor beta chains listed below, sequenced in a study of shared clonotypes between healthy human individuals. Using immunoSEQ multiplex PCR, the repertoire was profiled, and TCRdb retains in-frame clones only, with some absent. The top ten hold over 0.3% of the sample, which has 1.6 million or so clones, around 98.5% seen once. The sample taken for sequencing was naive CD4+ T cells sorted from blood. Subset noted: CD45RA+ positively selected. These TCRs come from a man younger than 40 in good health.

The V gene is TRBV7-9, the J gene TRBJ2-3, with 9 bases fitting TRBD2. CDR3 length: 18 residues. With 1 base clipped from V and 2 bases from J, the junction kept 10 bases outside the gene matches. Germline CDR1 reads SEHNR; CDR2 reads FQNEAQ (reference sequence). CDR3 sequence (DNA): TGTGCCAGCAGCTTAGAGGGACCACTAGCGGGCGTCACAGATACGCAGTATTTT. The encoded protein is CASSLEGPLAGVTDTQYF.

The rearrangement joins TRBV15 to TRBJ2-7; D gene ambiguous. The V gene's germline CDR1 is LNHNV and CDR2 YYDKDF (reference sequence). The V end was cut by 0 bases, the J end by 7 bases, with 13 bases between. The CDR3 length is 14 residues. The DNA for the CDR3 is TGTGCCACCAGCAGAGATTTCTCGTCGGGTGAGCAGTACTTC. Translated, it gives CATSRDFSSGEQYF. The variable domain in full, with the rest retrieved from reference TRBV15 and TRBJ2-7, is DAMVIQNPRYQVTQFGKPVTLSCSQTLNHNVMYWYQQKSSQAPKLLFHYYDKDFNNEADTPDNFQSRRPNTSFCFLDIRSPGLGDTAMYLCATSRDFSSGEQYFGPGTRLTVT.

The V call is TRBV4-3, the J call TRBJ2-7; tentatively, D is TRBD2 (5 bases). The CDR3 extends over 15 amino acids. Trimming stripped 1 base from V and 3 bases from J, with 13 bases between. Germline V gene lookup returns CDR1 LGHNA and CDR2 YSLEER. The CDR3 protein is CASSQGAASFYEQYF. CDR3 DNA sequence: TGCGCCAGCAGCCAAGGAGCGGCTTCTTTCTACGAGCAGTACTTC.

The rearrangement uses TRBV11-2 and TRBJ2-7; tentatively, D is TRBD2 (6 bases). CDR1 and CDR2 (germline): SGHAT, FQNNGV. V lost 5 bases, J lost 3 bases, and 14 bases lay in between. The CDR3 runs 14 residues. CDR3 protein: CASSPPTSYYEQYF. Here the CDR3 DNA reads TGTGCCAGCAGCCCCCCGACTAGTTACTACGAGCAGTACTTC.

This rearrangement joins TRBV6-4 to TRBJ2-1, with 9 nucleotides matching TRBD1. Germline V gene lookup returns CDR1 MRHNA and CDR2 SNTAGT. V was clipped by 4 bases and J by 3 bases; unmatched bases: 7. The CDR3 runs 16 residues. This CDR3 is CASSGWTGVGYNEQFF. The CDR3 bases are TGTGCCAGCAGTGGCTGGACAGGGGTCGGCTACAATGAGCAGTTCTTC.

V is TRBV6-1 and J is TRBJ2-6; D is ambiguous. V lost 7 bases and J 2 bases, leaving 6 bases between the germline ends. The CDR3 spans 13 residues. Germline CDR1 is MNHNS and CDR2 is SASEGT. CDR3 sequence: CASMGPGANVLTF. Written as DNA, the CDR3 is TGTGCCAGCATGGGCCCTGGGGCCAACGTCCTGACTTTC.

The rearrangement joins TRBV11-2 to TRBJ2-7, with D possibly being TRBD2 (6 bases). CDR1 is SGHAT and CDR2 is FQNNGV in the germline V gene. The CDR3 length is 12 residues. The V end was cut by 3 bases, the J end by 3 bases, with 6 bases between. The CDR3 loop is CASSFGGYEQYF. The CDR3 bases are TGTGCCAGCAGCTTCGGGGGCTACGAGCAGTACTTC. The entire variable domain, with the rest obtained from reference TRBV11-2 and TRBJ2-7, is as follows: EAGVAQSPRYKIIEKRQSVAFWCNPISGHATLYWYQQILGQGPKLLIQFQNNGVVDDSQLPKDRFSAERLKGVDSTLKIQPAKLEDSAVYLCASSFGGYEQYFGPGTRLTVT.

The DNA of the CDR3 is TGTGCCAGCAGTCTCCTTGGCGGATACACCGGGGAGCTGTTTTTT. It is translated as CASSLLGGYTGELFF. The chain joins TRBV28 to TRBJ2-2; D not certain. This CDR3 contains 15 residues. Germline assignment: CDR1 MDHEN and CDR2 SYDVKM. Trimming took 5 bases from V and 3 from J, leaving 13 bases between them.

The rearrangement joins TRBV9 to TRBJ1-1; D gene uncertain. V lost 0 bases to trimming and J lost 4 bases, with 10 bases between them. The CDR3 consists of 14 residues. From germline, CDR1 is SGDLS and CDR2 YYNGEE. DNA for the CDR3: TGTGCCAGCAGCGTAGATGTGGGGTTCACTGAAGCTTTCTTT. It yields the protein CASSVDVGFTEAFF.

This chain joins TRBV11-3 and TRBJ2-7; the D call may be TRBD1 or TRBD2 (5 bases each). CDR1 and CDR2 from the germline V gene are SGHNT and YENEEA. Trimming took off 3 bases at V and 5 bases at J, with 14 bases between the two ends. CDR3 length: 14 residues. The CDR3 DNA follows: TGTGCCAGCAGCTTGGGACCTGAGATGGACGAGCAGTACTTC. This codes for CASSLGPEMDEQYF.

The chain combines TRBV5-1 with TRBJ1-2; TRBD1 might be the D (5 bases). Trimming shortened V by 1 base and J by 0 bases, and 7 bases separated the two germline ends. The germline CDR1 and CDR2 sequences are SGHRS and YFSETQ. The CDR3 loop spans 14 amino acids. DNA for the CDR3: TGCGCCAGCAGCTTGAGAGGGGCTAACTATGGCTACACCTTC. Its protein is CASSLRGANYGYTF.

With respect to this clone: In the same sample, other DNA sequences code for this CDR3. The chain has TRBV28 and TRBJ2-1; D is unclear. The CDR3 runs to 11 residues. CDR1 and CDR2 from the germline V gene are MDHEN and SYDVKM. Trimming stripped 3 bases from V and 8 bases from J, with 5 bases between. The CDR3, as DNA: TGTGCCAGCAGTTTGAGGTATGAGCAGTTCTTC. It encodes CASSLRYEQFF.

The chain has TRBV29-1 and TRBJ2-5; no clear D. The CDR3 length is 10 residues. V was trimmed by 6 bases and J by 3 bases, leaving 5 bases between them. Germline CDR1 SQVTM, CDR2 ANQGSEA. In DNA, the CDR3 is TGCAGCGTCTCGAAAGAGACCCAGTACTTC. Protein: CSVSKETQYF.

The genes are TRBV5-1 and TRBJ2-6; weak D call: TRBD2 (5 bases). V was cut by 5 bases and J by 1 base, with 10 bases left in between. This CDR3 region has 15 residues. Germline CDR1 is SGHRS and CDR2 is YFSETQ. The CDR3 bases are TGCGCCAGCAGGAAACTAGTTTCTGGGGCCAACGTCCTGACTTTC. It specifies CASRKLVSGANVLTF.